These 32 T cell receptor beta chains originate from one sample sequenced in a study of T cell repertoires in cytomegalovirus infection. Each CDR3 protein is one row after TCRdb ran MiXCR on the reads. The data contain over 150,000 distinct CDR3 sequences, around an eighth of them singletons. The sample was PBMCs. These receptors came from a human donor in good health (CMV status not recorded). Some clones in this sample may be carry-over from other donors' samples.

This clonotype was seen a few times. The chain links TRBV2 to TRBJ1-1; 7 nucleotides match TRBD1. Germline CDR1 reads SNHLY; CDR2 reads FYNNEI. V shed 7 bases, J shed 1 base, and the junction held 12 bases outside the gene matches. This CDR3 is 16 amino acids long. The CDR3 DNA is TGTGCCAGCACGGGGGGACAGACACGATCGAACACTGAAGCTTTCTTT. It translates to CASTGGQTRSNTEAFF. The full variable domain, in which reference TRBV2 and TRBJ1-1 provide the parts outside the CDR3, is EPEVTQTPSHQVTQMGQEVILRCVPISNHLYFYWYRQILGQKVEFLVSFYNNEISEKSEIFDDQFSVERPDGSNFTLKIRSTKLEDSAMYFCASTGGQTRSNTEAFFGQGTRLTVV.

This clonotype was counted only a few times. The chain uses TRBV11-2 and TRBJ1-1; D may be TRBD1 (5 bases). The germline V and J ends were trimmed by 1 base and 0 bases, with 15 bases remaining between them. CDR3 length equals 17 residues. Germline V CDR1 and CDR2: SGHAT, FQNNGV. The CDR3 coding sequence is TGTGCCAGCAGCTTAGGTGGGGTGGGGACCATGAACACTGAAGCTTTCTTT. Protein sequence: CASSLGGVGTMNTEAFF.

The sample holds many counts of this clonotype. This chain joins TRBV11-2 and TRBJ1-6; D is unclear. V was pared by 4 bases and J by 0 bases, with 22 bases between. This CDR3 spans 20 amino acids. Germline V gene data show CDR1 as SGHAT and CDR2 as FQNNGV. The CDR3 DNA reads TGTGCCAGCAGCTCCCGCCGGGCCCTTCCAAGAAGCTCCTATAATTCACCCCTCCACTTT. Translation: CASSSRRALPRSSYNSPLHF.

The chain combines TRBV27 with TRBJ1-5; possibly TRBD1 for D (6 bases). This CDR3 has 15 amino acids. The germline V gene has CDR1 MNHEY and CDR2 SMNVEV (reference sequence). The V end was cut by 7 bases, the J end by 4 bases, with 17 bases between. The CDR3 sequence is CASKVVMTGNQPQHF. CDR3 DNA: TGTGCCAGCAAGGTCGTGATGACAGGAAATCAGCCCCAGCATTTT.

This clonotype showed up just a few times. J is TRBJ2-7 and V is TRBV19; possible D gene TRBD2, 5 bases. CDR3 length: 13 residues. Germline V gene lookup returns CDR1 LNHDA and CDR2 SQIVND (reference sequence). The V gene lost 8 bases and the J gene lost 0 bases, with 11 bases spanning the gap. CDR3 amino acids: CASALASSYEQYF. The CDR3 nucleotides read TGTGCCAGTGCCCTAGCCTCCTCCTACGAGCAGTACTTC.

There are many counts of this clonotype. The chain employs TRBV6-2 or TRBV6-3 and TRBJ2-7, with D possibly TRBD2 on 5 matching bases. The CDR3 sequence is 15 residues long. V was clipped by 1 base and J by 5 bases, with 15 bases between them. Germline V gene data show CDR1 as MNHEY and CDR2 as SVGEGT. The DNA of the CDR3 is TGTGCCAGCAGTTACTACGGCATTCCGGGGAACGAGCAGTACTTC. It translates to CASSYYGIPGNEQYF.

V usage is TRBV3-1 and J usage is TRBJ2-1; tentatively, D is TRBD2 (5 bases). The CDR3 sequence is 12 residues long. Trimming removed 2 bases from V and 10 bases from J, with 9 bases in between. Germline CDR1 reads LGHDT; CDR2 reads YNNKEL (reference sequence). The CDR3 protein is CASSQSREEQFF. The CDR3 nucleotides read TGTGCCAGCAGCCAATCCCGGGAAGAGCAGTTCTTC.

This chain links TRBV20-1 with TRBJ2-7; D not resolved. Germline assignment: CDR1 DFQATT and CDR2 SNEGSKA (reference sequence). The V gene lost 0 bases and the J gene lost 0 bases, with 9 bases spanning the gap. The CDR3 totals 14 residues. The CDR3 is CSARDLKSSYEQYF. CDR3 bases: TGCAGTGCTAGAGATCTGAAGAGCTCCTACGAGCAGTACTTC.

This clonotype was counted many times. The chain links TRBV7-8 to TRBJ2-7; 10 bases match TRBD2. In germline, CDR1 is SGHVS, CDR2 FQNEAQ. Trimming took 1 base from V and 1 from J; bases not matched to a gene: 7. This CDR3 contains 17 residues. The DNA of the CDR3 is TGTGCCAGCAGCTTAGTTTCTAGCGGGAGTTCTTCCTACGAGCAGTACTTC. Translating gives CASSLVSSGSSSYEQYF.

This clonotype was picked up many times. This chain joins TRBV7-8 and TRBJ1-4; TRBD1 might be the D (5 bases). Trimming cost V 3 bases and J 9 bases, with 8 bases left between them. Germline loops: CDR1 SGHVS, CDR2 FQNEAQ. The CDR3 has 12 residues. The DNA of the CDR3 is TGTGCCAGCAGCTTCGAGGGGAAAAAACTGTTTTTT. Translated: CASSFEGKKLFF.

This clonotype was observed a few times. This sequence joins TRBV29-1 and TRBJ1-3, with a possible D match to TRBD1 (6 bases). In germline, CDR1 is SQVTM, CDR2 ANQGSEA. V was pared by 6 bases and J by 5 bases, with 20 bases between. The CDR3 spans 15 residues. The CDR3 here is CSVEIQGMSRNTIYF. The CDR3 DNA is TGCAGCGTCGAGATTCAGGGGATGAGCCGAAACACCATATATTTT.

This sequence joins TRBV29-1 and TRBJ2-3; TRBD2 is a possible D gene (7 bases). CDR1 is SQVTM and CDR2 is ANQGSEA in the germline V gene. V was pared by 8 bases and J by 6 bases, with 18 bases between. The CDR3 is made up of 13 amino acids. CDR3 residues: CSSKAGAFDTQYF. In DNA form, the CDR3 reads TGCAGCTCAAAGGCGGGGGCATTCGATACGCAGTATTTT.

The rearrangement uses TRBV20-1 and TRBJ2-7; TRBD1 might be the D (6 bases). Germline CDR1 is DFQATT and CDR2 is SNEGSKA (reference sequence). Deletions cut 6 bases from V and 6 bases from J, with 27 bases between. The CDR3 is 16 residues long. The CDR3 DNA is TGCAGTGCCCGGGGCCCACAGGGTTCAGGGGATCGCGAGCAGTACTTC. Translating it yields CSARGPQGSGDREQYF.

The V call is TRBV28, the J call TRBJ2-1; 10 bases fit TRBD1. The CDR3 totals 12 residues. Germline trimming cut 5 bases from V and 14 bases from J; bases unmatched to any gene: 6. Germline V gene lookup returns CDR1 MDHEN and CDR2 SYDVKM. The CDR3 nucleotides are TGTGCCAGCAGTGGCCCCGGGACAGGGGAGTTCTTC. Translation gives CASSGPGTGEFF.

This clonotype was recorded a few times. The chain carries TRBV2 and TRBJ1-1; 7 nucleotides agree with TRBD1. CDR3 length: 14 amino acids. V lost 6 bases and J lost 0; bases outside the gene matches: 4. From germline, CDR1 is SNHLY and CDR2 FYNNEI. CDR3 nucleotides: TGTGCCAGCAGGGGGGACAGTTTGAACACTGAAGCTTTCTTT. This translates into CASRGDSLNTEAFF.

Many counts were recorded for this clonotype. The V gene is TRBV10-3, the J gene TRBJ1-2, with D uncertain. Germline V gives CDR1 ENHRY, CDR2 SYGVKD. The CDR3 is made up of 14 amino acids. Trimming removed 3 bases from V and 4 bases from J, with 12 bases in between. CDR3 region: CAISDSRSPYGYTF. In DNA, the CDR3 is TGTGCCATCAGTGATAGCAGGAGCCCCTATGGCTACACCTTC.

The rearrangement joins TRBV7-9 to TRBJ2-6; the D is unclear. Germline CDR1 is SEHNR and CDR2 is FQNEAQ (reference sequence). Trimming left V 5 bases short and J 12 bases short, with 11 bases between. The CDR3 has 12 residues. CDR3 in DNA: TGTGCCAGCAGCCCGATCGGCGGCGTCCTGACTTTC. Translation: CASSPIGGVLTF.

The V call is TRBV5-5, the J call TRBJ2-7; D possibly corresponds to TRBD1 (5 bases). CDR3 length: 14 residues. The V end lost 4 bases, the J end lost 5 bases, and 16 bases lay between the germline ends. Looked up from germline, CDR1 is SGHKS and CDR2 is YYEKEE (reference sequence). CDR3 amino acids: CASSPLGPGNEQYF. The CDR3 coding sequence is TGTGCCAGCAGCCCCCTCGGCCCAGGGAACGAGCAGTACTTC.

Ten or more counts support this clonotype. This chain connects TRBV12-3 or TRBV12-4 to TRBJ2-1, with D unclear. Trimming took 6 bases from V and 2 from J, leaving 17 bases between them. The CDR3 runs 16 residues. CDR3 sequence: CASSRHLRRTYNEQFF. CDR3 coding DNA: TGTGCCAGCAGCCGACACCTCAGGAGAACCTACAATGAGCAGTTCTTC.

The chain couples TRBV15 to TRBJ2-7; 10 bases match TRBD1. Germline CDR1 LNHNV, CDR2 YYDKDF (reference sequence). The trim removed 5 bases at V and 0 bases at J, leaving 13 bases unmatched. CDR3 length equals 18 residues. In nucleotides, the CDR3 is TGTGCCACCAGCGGGGACCGGGACAGGGGTAAGAGCTCCTACGAGCAGTACTTC. Amino acids: CATSGDRDRGKSSYEQYF.

V and J are TRBV7-9 and TRBJ1-2; D ambiguous. Germline V gene lookup returns CDR1 SEHNR and CDR2 FQNEAQ (reference sequence). The CDR3 has 15 amino acids. V was clipped by 5 bases and J by 3 bases, with 16 bases between them. The CDR3 is CASSQPPTDDYGYTF. CDR3 nucleotide sequence: TGTGCCAGCAGCCAACCCCCGACGGATGACTATGGCTACACCTTC.

This clonotype has ten or more counts. The V gene is TRBV7-2, the J gene TRBJ2-3; D not certain. V was trimmed by 0 bases and J by 4 bases, leaving 11 bases between them. The CDR3 loop spans 15 amino acids. Germline assignment: CDR1 SGHTA and CDR2 FQGNSA. CDR3 nucleotides: TGTGCCAGCAGCTTAGCGCTCCAGACCCCAGATACGCAGTATTTT. Protein sequence: CASSLALQTPDTQYF.

This clonotype was picked up many times. This sequence joins TRBV7-9 and TRBJ2-7; 8 bases are shared with TRBD2. V shed 4 bases and J 4 bases; nucleotides not matched to a gene: 6. The CDR3 spans 14 residues. Germline V gives CDR1 SEHNR, CDR2 FQNEAQ (reference sequence). The CDR3 DNA reads TGTGCCAGCAGCTGGATAGCGGGGATGTACGAGCAGTACTTC. It is translated as CASSWIAGMYEQYF.

This clonotype has more than one count but fewer than ten. DNA for the CDR3: TGTGCCAGTGGGGATTACGAGCAGTACTTC. Protein product: CASGDYEQYF. The V and J genes are TRBV2 and TRBJ2-7; D is uncertain. Germline CDR1 is SNHLY and CDR2 is FYNNEI. The CDR3 is 10 residues long. Trimming cost V 9 bases and J 4 bases, with 7 bases left between them. The whole variable domain, remainder taken from reference TRBV2 and TRBJ2-7, is EPEVTQTPSHQVTQMGQEVILRCVPISNHLYFYWYRQILGQKVEFLVSFYNNEISEKSEIFDDQFSVERPDGSNFTLKIRSTKLEDSAMYFCASGDYEQYFGPGTRLTVT.

At least ten counts were recorded for this clonotype. The chain carries TRBV7-9 and TRBJ2-1; 13 positions match TRBD2. The CDR3 runs to 14 residues. The J segment lost 8 bases and the V segment lost 5 bases, leaving 3 bases of the junction unmatched. Looked up from germline, CDR1 is SEHNR and CDR2 is FQNEAQ (reference sequence). For the CDR3, the DNA is TGTGCCAGCAGCCTACTAGCGGGAGGGTATGAGCAGTTCTTC. It specifies CASSLLAGGYEQFF.

The J gene is TRBJ2-5, the V gene TRBV29-1, with 7 bases fitting TRBD1. V lost 7 bases to trimming and J lost 5 bases; unmatched junction nucleotides: 4. CDR1 and CDR2 from the germline V gene are SQVTM and ANQGSEA. This CDR3 region has 11 residues. CDR3 protein: CSARGLETQYF. Written as DNA, the CDR3 is TGCAGCGCCAGGGGGTTGGAGACCCAGTACTTC.

This clonotype was observed at least ten times. This chain joins TRBV14 and TRBJ2-3; D remains ambiguous. V lost 0 bases to trimming and J lost 5 bases, with 6 bases between them. The germline CDR1 and CDR2 sequences are SGHDN and FVKESK. The length of the CDR3 is 13 residues. Here the CDR3 reads CASSQDQVDTQYF. The CDR3 DNA reads as TGTGCCAGCAGCCAAGATCAAGTAGATACGCAGTATTTT.

Only one count was recorded for this clonotype. V and J are TRBV5-1 and TRBJ2-1, with unresolved D. Trimming shortened V by 2 bases and J by 8 bases, and 8 bases separated the two germline ends. The CDR3 length is 12 residues. Germline V gene lookup returns CDR1 SGHRS and CDR2 YFSETQ. The CDR3 DNA follows: TGCGCCAGCAGCTTCCCAACTGATGAGCAGTTCTTC. Translated: CASSFPTDEQFF.

This clonotype was seen many times. The rearrangement joins TRBV6-5 to TRBJ2-4; D is perhaps TRBD1 (5 bases). CDR1 and CDR2 from the germline V gene are MNHEY and SVGAGI. V was pared by 4 bases and J by 1 base, with 11 bases between. The CDR3 is 15 residues long. CDR3 amino acids: CASSSGFAAKNIQYF. The CDR3 bases are TGTGCCAGCAGTTCAGGGTTCGCGGCCAAAAACATTCAGTACTTC.

This clonotype showed up just a few times. The V call is TRBV29-1, the J call TRBJ2-1; D remains ambiguous. The CDR3 extends over 12 amino acids. Trimming left V 7 bases short and J 1 base short, with 8 bases between. In germline, CDR1 is SQVTM, CDR2 ANQGSEA. CDR3 sequence (DNA): TGCAGCGCAGAGCCATCCTACAATGAGCAGTTCTTC. Its protein product is CSAEPSYNEQFF.

This clonotype has a count of ten or more. The chain is built from TRBV7-8 and TRBJ2-1; 7 positions match TRBD1. The V and J ends lost 8 bases and 5 bases, in that order; junction bases with no gene match: 12. CDR3 size: 15 residues. Germline V gene lookup returns CDR1 SGHVS and CDR2 FQNEAQ. The DNA of the CDR3 is TGTGCCAGCGGCCATCTCAGGGGGAAGGACAATGAGCAGTTCTTC. Translated, it gives CASGHLRGKDNEQFF.

The rearrangement joins TRBV20-1 to TRBJ2-7; TRBD2 aligns across 10 bases. The V segment lost 1 base and the J segment 3 bases; nucleotides outside the gene matches: 9. From germline, CDR1 is DFQATT and CDR2 SNEGSKA (reference sequence). The length of the CDR3 is 16 residues. Here the CDR3 reads CSARAPGLAVIYEQYF. The CDR3 DNA reads TGCAGTGCTAGAGCTCCCGGACTAGCGGTTATCTACGAGCAGTACTTC.